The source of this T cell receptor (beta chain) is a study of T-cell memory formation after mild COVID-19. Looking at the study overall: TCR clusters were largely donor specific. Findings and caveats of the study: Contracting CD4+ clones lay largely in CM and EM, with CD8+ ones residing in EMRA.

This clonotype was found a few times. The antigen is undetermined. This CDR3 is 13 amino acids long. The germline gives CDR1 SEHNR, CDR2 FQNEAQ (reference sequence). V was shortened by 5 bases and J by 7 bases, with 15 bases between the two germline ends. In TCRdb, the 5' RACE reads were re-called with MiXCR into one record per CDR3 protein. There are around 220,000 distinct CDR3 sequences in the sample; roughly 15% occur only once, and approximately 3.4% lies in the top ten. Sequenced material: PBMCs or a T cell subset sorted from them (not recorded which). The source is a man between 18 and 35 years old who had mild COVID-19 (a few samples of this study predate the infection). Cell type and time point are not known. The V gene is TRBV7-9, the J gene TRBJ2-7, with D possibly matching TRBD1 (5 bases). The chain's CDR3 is CASSSRQLREQYV. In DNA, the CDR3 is TGTGCCAGCAGCAGCCGACAGCTCAGGGAGCAGTACGTC.